The 10 T cell receptor beta chains below come from one sample, sequenced in a study of cytomegalovirus exposure and HLA in healthy donors. The PCR had 60 Vbeta and 13 Jbeta primers. Measured with immunoSEQ multiplex PCR; TCRdb has only the in-frame clones, and not every one. This table has about 120,000 clones, roughly 79% appearing once. Sequences were obtained from PBMCs. The source is a woman aged 40 to 50 in good health and CMV-seronegative.

As regards this clone: The sample holds other DNA sequences that translate to the same CDR3. The chain has TRBV9 and TRBJ1-1; TRBD1 aligns across 8 bases. Per the germline V gene, CDR1 is SGDLS and CDR2 is YYNGEE. The CDR3 extends over 14 amino acids. The J segment lost 1 base and the V segment lost 4 bases, leaving 3 bases of the junction unmatched. The CDR3 here is CASSSQGGNTEAFF. The CDR3 DNA follows: TGTGCCAGCAGCTCACAGGGGGGGAACACTGAAGCTTTCTTT. The full variable domain, rest sourced from reference TRBV9 and TRBJ1-1, is DSGVTQTPKHLITATGQRVTLRCSPRSGDLSVYWYQQSLDQGLQFLIQYYNGEERAKGNILERFSAQQFPDLHSELNLSSLELGDSALYFCASSSQGGNTEAFFGQGTRLTVV.

This clone has only one observation. The chain carries TRBV4-2 and TRBJ2-5; 10 nucleotides match TRBD2. The J call could be wrong; TRBJ2-7 is a better fit for the DNA end. Germline lookup yields CDR1 LGHNA and CDR2 YNFKEQ. The CDR3 contains 18 residues. The CDR3 nucleotides are TGTGCCAGCAGCCAAGATTCCAGCGGGGGGGCCGGAACTAACGAGCAGTACTTC. Its protein product is CASSQDSSGGAGTNEQYF.

This clone has only one observation. This sequence joins TRBV4-2 and TRBJ1-2; D gene uncertain. From germline, CDR1 is LGHNA and CDR2 YNFKEQ. CDR3 length equals 14 residues. V lost 1 base and J 4 bases, leaving 10 bases between the germline ends. Here the CDR3 reads CASSQVDNFYGYTF. The CDR3 nucleotides read TGTGCCAGCAGCCAAGTAGACAACTTCTATGGCTACACCTTC.

The chain has TRBV2 and TRBJ2-3, with 8 positions matching TRBD2. The CDR3 runs to 16 residues. Germline CDR1 SNHLY, CDR2 FYNNEI. J lost 0 bases, V lost 4 bases, and 6 bases had no gene match. The CDR3 sequence is CASSGHGGVSTDTQYF. CDR3 nucleotide sequence: TGTGCCAGCAGTGGGCACGGGGGGGTGAGCACAGATACGCAGTATTTT.

The CDR3 is CASDRGRGTDTQYF. For the CDR3, the DNA is TGTGCTTCTGACAGGGGGCGAGGAACAGATACGCAGTATTTT. The chain uses TRBV30 and TRBJ2-3; 10 nucleotides agree with TRBD1. Germline V gives CDR1 GTSNPN, CDR2 SVGIG (reference sequence). This CDR3 is 14 amino acids long.

This clone showed up just a few times. This sequence joins TRBV15 and TRBJ2-3; tentatively, D is TRBD2 (6 bases). Trimming shortened V by 1 base and J by 0 bases, and 11 bases separated the two germline ends. The germline V gene has CDR1 LNHNV and CDR2 YYDKDF (reference sequence). The CDR3 covers 16 residues. The CDR3: CATSRGAGGSTDTQYF. In DNA, the CDR3 is TGTGCCACCAGCAGAGGCGCCGGGGGTAGCACAGATACGCAGTATTTT.

V usage is TRBV19 and J usage is TRBJ1-2, with 11 bases aligning to TRBD1. The CDR3 spans 14 residues. The V segment lost 9 bases and the J segment 2 bases; nucleotides outside the gene matches: 5. Germline V gene sequence: CDR1 LNHDA, CDR2 SQIVND (reference sequence). In DNA, the CDR3 is TGTGCCAGCCGGGACAGGGGGGGAAACTATGGCTACACCTTC. As protein: CASRDRGGNYGYTF.

The chain links TRBV19 to TRBJ2-3; TRBD1 matches at 7 bases. The CDR3 runs 15 residues. Trimming at V came to 7 bases and at J to 5 bases, leaving 12 bases not matched to a gene. Germline loops: CDR1 LNHDA, CDR2 SQIVND (reference sequence). The CDR3 coding sequence is TGTGCCAGTACCCCGAGGGGGCGGGTCGAAGATACGCAGTATTTT. This encodes CASTPRGRVEDTQYF.

V is TRBV6-5 and J is TRBJ1-1, with 7 bases aligning to TRBD1. V lost 6 bases and J lost 4; bases outside the gene matches: 8. The CDR3 totals 14 residues. Germline loops: CDR1 MNHEY, CDR2 SVGAGI. This chain's CDR3 is CASRVTGTRTEAFF. The CDR3 DNA reads as TGTGCCAGCAGGGTGACAGGGACCCGCACTGAAGCTTTCTTT.

The gene calls are TRBV25-1 and TRBJ2-5, with 8 bases that match TRBD1. The CDR3 totals 13 residues. V lost 6 bases and J lost 2; bases outside the gene matches: 2. Germline assignment: CDR1 MGHDK and CDR2 SYGVNS. CDR3 sequence reads: CASRDREQETQYF. In DNA, the CDR3 is TGTGCCAGCAGGGACAGGGAACAAGAGACCCAGTACTTC.